These 28 T cell receptor beta chains were sequenced from one sample in a study of blood T cell repertoires in COVID-19. TCRdb keeps only in-frame clones here, not all; method: immunoSEQ multiplex PCR. The sample comprises 400,000 or so clones, around 89% of which are singletons, and approximately 1.2% rests with the top ten. Sequencing was performed on PBMCs or T cells enriched from blood (not recorded which). Every receptor here comes from a man under 40 who had recovered from COVID-19.

Here the CDR3 DNA reads TGCGCCAGCAGTTCACAGGGTGTAAGCTATGGCTACACCTTC. It encodes CASSSQGVSYGYTF. The chain joins TRBV5-1 to TRBJ1-2; perhaps TRBD1 as D (6 bases). The CDR3 is 14 residues long. In germline, CDR1 is SGHRS, CDR2 YFSETQ. Trimming took off 5 bases at V and 4 bases at J, with 15 bases between the two ends. The whole variable domain, filled in from reference TRBV5-1 and TRBJ1-2, reads KAGVTQTPRYLIKTRGQQVTLSCSPISGHRSVSWYQQTPGQGLQFLFEYFSETQRNKGNFPGRFSGRQFSNSRSEMNVSTLELGDSALYLCASSSQGVSYGYTFGSGTRLTVV.

This clone was detected once. Other DNA sequences in this specimen translate into the identical CDR3. This sequence joins TRBV2 and TRBJ2-5; D remains ambiguous. CDR3 length: 12 residues. The germline V gene has CDR1 SNHLY and CDR2 FYNNEI. V was clipped by 4 bases and J by 4 bases, with 7 bases between them. In DNA, the CDR3 is TGTGCCAGCAGTGGAACGGGAGAGACCCAGTACTTC. Translated: CASSGTGETQYF.

V usage is TRBV5-1 and J usage is TRBJ2-7, with TRBD1 matching 9 bases. Germline-derived CDR1 and CDR2 are SGHRS and YFSETQ. This CDR3 region has 15 residues. The junction had 3 bases not matched to a gene; V was cut back by 2 bases and J by 0 bases. CDR3 coding DNA: TGCGCCAGCAGCTTTCGGGACAGGGCCTCCTACGAGCAGTACTTC. Translation: CASSFRDRASYEQYF.

The CDR3 region is CASTRGLAGGRYTGELFF. In DNA, the CDR3 is TGTGCCAGCACCAGGGGACTAGCGGGAGGGAGGTACACCGGGGAGCTGTTTTTT. This chain links TRBV28 with TRBJ2-2; 16 nucleotides line up with TRBD2. V lost 7 bases, J lost 3 bases, and 8 bases stayed unmatched. This CDR3 is 18 amino acids long. The germline gives CDR1 MDHEN, CDR2 SYDVKM. The variable domain in full, with the rest retrieved from reference TRBV28 and TRBJ2-2, is DVKVTQSSRYLVKRTGEKVFLECVQDMDHENMFWYRQDPGLGLRLIYFSYDVKMKEKGDIPEGYSVSREKKERFSLILESASTNQTSMYLCASTRGLAGGRYTGELFFGEGSRLTVL.

The chain couples TRBV14 to TRBJ1-1; TRBD1 matches at 8 bases. Germline-derived CDR1 and CDR2 are SGHDN and FVKESK. V dropped 4 bases and J dropped 0; count of bases not matched to a gene: 13. CDR3 length: 18 amino acids. The CDR3 here is CASSRTGKYGYMNTEAFF. CDR3 nucleotide sequence: TGTGCCAGCAGCCGGACAGGGAAATATGGATACATGAACACTGAAGCTTTCTTT.

This sequence joins TRBV5-1 and TRBJ1-2, with unresolved D. Germline lookup yields CDR1 SGHRS and CDR2 YFSETQ. CDR3 length: 13 amino acids. Trimming removed 4 bases at V and 2 bases at J, with 9 bases between. The CDR3 bases are TGCGCCAGCAGCGCTGACGGGAACTATGGCTACACCTTC. Amino acids: CASSADGNYGYTF.

The chain joins TRBV30 to TRBJ2-1, with 10 bases lining up with TRBD2. V lost 3 bases, J lost 0 bases, and 2 bases stayed unmatched. This CDR3 spans 15 amino acids. Germline V gene lookup returns CDR1 GTSNPN and CDR2 SVGIG (reference sequence). The chain's CDR3 is CAWRAGGASYNEQFF. Written as DNA, the CDR3 is TGTGCCTGGAGAGCGGGAGGGGCCTCCTACAATGAGCAGTTCTTC.

This sequence joins TRBV6-7 and TRBJ1-4; 9 positions match TRBD1. TRBV6-7 is reported as an ORF; its role is uncertain. The CDR3 sequence is 17 residues long. V was pared by 6 bases and J by 4 bases, with 12 bases of the junction left unmatched. Here the CDR3 reads CASSFRPAGQGNEKLFF. CDR3 nucleotides: TGTGCCAGCAGCTTTCGGCCGGCGGGACAGGGTAATGAAAAACTGTTTTTT.

J is TRBJ1-5 and V is TRBV10-2; TRBD1 matches 8 bases. Losses at the gene ends were 2 bases for V and 3 bases for J; bases not matched to a gene: 6. In germline, CDR1 is WSHSY, CDR2 SAAADI. This CDR3 spans 16 amino acids. The CDR3 DNA is TGCGCCAGCAGTGAGACGACAGGGGCGAACAATCAGCCCCAGCATTTT. Translated: CASSETTGANNQPQHF.

The chain uses TRBV29-1 and TRBJ2-5; TRBD2 matches 11 bases. CDR1 and CDR2 (germline): SQVTM, ANQGSEA. CDR3 length equals 15 residues. The V segment lost 5 bases and the J segment 5 bases; nucleotides outside the gene matches: 10. CDR3 sequence reads: CSVTVLAGVTETQYF. The DNA for the CDR3 is TGCAGCGTTACCGTACTAGCGGGAGTAACGGAGACCCAGTACTTC.

The rearrangement joins TRBV6-5 to TRBJ2-2, with 10 bases that match TRBD1. The CDR3 is made up of 14 amino acids. Germline CDR1 and CDR2: MNHEY and SVGAGI. V shed 7 bases, J shed 4 bases, and the junction held 3 bases outside the gene matches. The CDR3 region is CASTRTGGTGELFF. DNA for the CDR3: TGTGCCAGCACCAGGACAGGGGGCACCGGGGAGCTGTTTTTT.

The chain recombines TRBV11-2 with TRBJ1-2; D is undetermined. Trimming took off 3 bases at V and 1 base at J, with 6 bases between the two ends. Germline V gene sequence: CDR1 SGHAT, CDR2 FQNNGV. The CDR3 covers 13 residues. The CDR3 sequence is CASSFEGNYGYTF. For the CDR3, the DNA is TGTGCCAGCAGCTTTGAGGGTAACTATGGCTACACCTTC.

V gene TRBV5-1 combines with J gene TRBJ1-6; 7 nucleotides match TRBD1. Germline V CDR1 and CDR2: SGHRS, YFSETQ. This CDR3 has 15 residues. The junction had 5 bases not matched to a gene; V was cut back by 0 bases and J by 8 bases. The CDR3 DNA sequence: TGCGCCAGCAGCTTGGCCGGCCAGGGGGATTCACCCCTCCACTTT. Translated, it gives CASSLAGQGDSPLHF. The complete variable domain, with remaining parts taken from reference TRBV5-1 and TRBJ1-6, reads KAGVTQTPRYLIKTRGQQVTLSCSPISGHRSVSWYQQTPGQGLQFLFEYFSETQRNKGNFPGRFSGRQFSNSRSEMNVSTLELGDSALYLCASSLAGQGDSPLHFGNGTRLTVT.

The rearrangement joins TRBV9 to TRBJ2-5; TRBD1 aligns across 7 bases. This CDR3 has 14 residues. Germline V CDR1 and CDR2: SGDLS, YYNGEE. The J segment lost 4 bases and the V segment lost 3 bases, leaving 6 bases of the junction unmatched. As DNA, the CDR3 is TGTGCCAGCAGCGCGCGACAGGGCGGAGAGACCCAGTACTTC. This translates into CASSARQGGETQYF.

The V call is TRBV5-6, the J call TRBJ2-2; 16 nucleotides line up with TRBD2. Germline lookup yields CDR1 SGHDT and CDR2 YYEEEE. J lost 8 bases, V lost 0 bases, and 4 bases had no gene match. This CDR3 region has 17 residues. The chain's CDR3 is CASSLDGTSGRAGELFF. In DNA, the CDR3 is TGTGCCAGCAGCTTGGATGGGACTAGCGGGAGGGCGGGGGAGCTGTTTTTT.

The rearrangement joins TRBV3-1 (or the pseudogene TRBV3-2) to TRBJ2-7, with D uncertain. The CDR3 has 16 amino acids. The V end was cut by 0 bases, the J end by 2 bases, with 14 bases between. Looked up from germline, CDR1 is LGHDT and CDR2 is YNNKEL (reference sequence). This chain's CDR3 is CASSQDAVYPTYEQYF. Written as DNA, the CDR3 is TGTGCCAGCAGCCAAGACGCGGTCTACCCTACCTACGAGCAGTACTTC.

There are a few counts of this clone. The chain couples TRBV30 to TRBJ1-5, with a weak D call TRBD1 (6 bases). Looked up from germline, CDR1 is GTSNPN and CDR2 is SVGIG (reference sequence). The CDR3 has 13 amino acids. Trimming took 2 bases from V and 6 from J, leaving 11 bases between them. CDR3: CAWSNRDGQPQHF. CDR3 coding DNA: TGTGCCTGGAGTAACAGGGATGGTCAGCCCCAGCATTTT.

The chain joins TRBV7-9 to TRBJ1-1; D is possibly TRBD1 (6 bases). This CDR3 has 15 residues. Germline-derived CDR1 and CDR2 are SEHNR and FQNEAQ (reference sequence). Deletions cut 3 bases from V and 0 bases from J, with 11 bases between. CDR3 residues: CASSFITGLNTEAFF. Written as DNA, the CDR3 is TGTGCCAGCAGCTTCATAACAGGGCTGAACACTGAAGCTTTCTTT.

The V gene is TRBV5-1, the J gene TRBJ2-2; TRBD2 is a possible D gene (5 bases). V lost 2 bases and J 1 base, leaving 6 bases between the germline ends. This CDR3 is built from 14 residues. The germline V gene encodes CDR1 SGHRS and CDR2 YFSETQ. CDR3: CASSLAVNTGELFF. The CDR3 DNA sequence: TGCGCCAGCAGCTTAGCGGTGAACACCGGGGAGCTGTTTTTT.

This clone was recorded only once. V is TRBV7-9 and J is TRBJ2-3; D might be TRBD1 (5 bases). Trimming took 6 bases from V and 2 from J, leaving 21 bases between them. Germline-derived CDR1 and CDR2 are SEHNR and FQNEAQ (reference sequence). The CDR3 has 17 residues. The chain's CDR3 is CASSQFRVRTLTDTQYF. DNA of the CDR3: TGTGCCAGCAGTCAATTCCGGGTTAGGACACTCACAGATACGCAGTATTTT. Complete variable domain (other parts from reference TRBV7-9 and TRBJ2-3): DTGVSQNPRHKITKRGQNVTFRCDPISEHNRLYWYRQTLGQGPEFLTYFQNEAQLEKSRLLSDRFSAERPKGSFSTLEIQRTEQGDSAMYLCASSQFRVRTLTDTQYFGPGTRLTVL.

The chain couples TRBV19 to TRBJ1-1; the D gene is possibly TRBD1 (5 bases). CDR1 and CDR2 (germline): LNHDA, SQIVND (reference sequence). With 2 bases removed from V and 0 bases from J, the gap between germline ends came to 7 bases. The CDR3 loop spans 14 amino acids. The DNA of the CDR3 is TGTGCCAGTAGTATACAGGGTATGAACACTGAAGCTTTCTTT. Its translation: CASSIQGMNTEAFF.

This clone was observed a handful of times. The chain joins TRBV3-1 (or the pseudogene TRBV3-2) to TRBJ1-2; no clear D gene. Germline V lookup: CDR1 LGHDT, CDR2 YNNKEL (reference sequence). Trimming pared 5 bases from V and 7 bases from J, leaving 14 bases between. The length of the CDR3 is 13 residues. The CDR3 is CASSESAGSGYTF. DNA of the CDR3: TGTGCCAGCAGCGAAAGTGCGGGATCTGGCTACACCTTC.

J is TRBJ2-2 and V is TRBV7-9; TRBD2 matches 7 bases. After removal of 5 bases from V and 4 bases from J, the junction contained 13 bases not matched to a gene. Germline CDR1 and CDR2: SEHNR and FQNEAQ (reference sequence). This CDR3 has 17 residues. The chain's CDR3 is CASSPPRGGMSTGELFF. The CDR3 DNA follows: TGTGCCAGCAGCCCACCCCGGGGAGGGATGAGCACCGGGGAGCTGTTTTTT.

The genes are TRBV3-1 (or the pseudogene TRBV3-2) and TRBJ2-1; 13 bases are a match to TRBD2. Germline V gene data show CDR1 as LGHDT and CDR2 as YNNKEL (reference sequence). This CDR3 is 15 amino acids long. The trim removed 4 bases at V and 4 bases at J, leaving 1 base unmatched. CDR3: CASSPTSGGYNEQFF. The CDR3 bases are TGTGCCAGCAGCCCGACTAGCGGGGGGTACAATGAGCAGTTCTTC.

The chain uses TRBV7-9 and TRBJ2-3, with D maybe TRBD1 (6 bases). With 6 bases removed from V and 7 bases from J, the gap between germline ends came to 20 bases. CDR1 and CDR2 from the germline V gene are SEHNR and FQNEAQ (reference sequence). This CDR3 region has 15 residues. CDR3: CASREGQPRVYTQYF. The CDR3 DNA sequence: TGTGCCAGCAGGGAAGGACAGCCTAGGGTTTATACGCAGTATTTT.

The chain carries TRBV7-6 and TRBJ2-5, with TRBD2 matching over 7 bases. The CDR3 consists of 13 residues. V gave up 4 bases and J gave up 11 bases; unmatched junction bases: 10. The V gene's germline CDR1 is SGHVS and CDR2 FNYEAQ. The CDR3 sequence is CASSSGLAAHQYF. The CDR3 coding sequence is TGTGCCAGCAGCTCTGGGCTAGCGGCTCATCAGTACTTC. Combining the CDR3 with reference TRBV7-6 and TRBJ2-5 gives the whole variable domain GAGVSQSPRYKVTKRGQDVALRCDPISGHVSLYWYRQALGQGPEFLTYFNYEAQQDKSGLPNDRFSAERPEGSISTLTIQRTEQRDSAMYRCASSSGLAAHQYFGPGTRLLVL.

This chain connects TRBV24-1 to TRBJ2-1; 8 bases fit TRBD1. Germline V gene sequence: CDR1 KGHDR, CDR2 SFDVKD. The V segment lost 8 bases and the J segment 6 bases; nucleotides outside the gene matches: 5. The CDR3 loop spans 13 amino acids. Here the CDR3 DNA reads TGTGCCACCAACGCAGGGGGCGTCAATGAGCAGTTCTTC. Protein sequence: CATNAGGVNEQFF.

This clone showed up just a few times. This sequence joins TRBV25-1 and TRBJ1-2, with TRBD1 identical over 9 bases. CDR3 length equals 15 residues. The V gene's germline CDR1 is MGHDK and CDR2 SYGVNS. The V gene end was trimmed by 4 bases and the J gene end by 6 bases; junction bases not matched to a gene: 9. In DNA, the CDR3 is TGTGCCAGCAGTGGAAGACAGGGGGAGTGGAATGGCTACACCTTC. Its translation: CASSGRQGEWNGYTF.